The 25 T cell receptor beta chains below were found in one sample sequenced in a study of human T cells and chemical hapten exposure. Regarding time point: patch test 1, 2 weeks after DPC sensitization. The treatment was: therapeutic diphenylcyclopropenone sensitization with weekly scalp DPC. Each CDR3 protein gets one entry after TCRdb re-called the RACE reads with MiXCR. The table includes 85,000 or so distinct CDR3 sequences, over 8.5% detected once. Here the sequenced sample was whole blood, taken in connection with sensitization to the hapten diphenylcyclopropenone (DPC). These receptor sequences come from a woman between 50 and 59 years old with alopecia areata. Some clones in this sample may be carry-over from other donors' samples.

This rearrangement joins TRBV6-2 or TRBV6-3 to TRBJ2-1; TRBD2 matches at 7 bases. Germline CDR1 and CDR2: MNHEY and SVGEGT. The ends lost 4 bases at V and 9 bases at J; junction bases unmatched: 9. This CDR3 is built from 14 residues. The CDR3 region has the DNA TGTGCCAGCAGTTTCCTAAAGCGGGGTACTGAGCAGTTCTTC. Translating gives CASSFLKRGTEQFF.

V gene TRBV7-3 combines with J gene TRBJ2-3, with 7 bases lining up with TRBD2. V lost 5 bases to trimming and J lost 2 bases; unmatched junction nucleotides: 7. Germline V gene lookup returns CDR1 SGHTA and CDR2 FQGTGA. The CDR3 spans 15 residues. CDR3 in amino acids: CASSPGGGNTDTQYF. The CDR3 nucleotides read TGTGCCAGCAGCCCCGGCGGGGGAAACACAGATACGCAGTATTTT.

This clonotype came up many times. The genes are TRBV5-1 and TRBJ2-2, with a possible D match to TRBD1 (6 bases). Trimming took off 4 bases at V and 0 bases at J, with 10 bases between the two ends. Germline V gene data show CDR1 as SGHRS and CDR2 as YFSETQ. The length of the CDR3 is 15 residues. The CDR3 reads CASSPDRTNTGELFF. In DNA form, the CDR3 reads TGCGCCAGCAGCCCCGACAGGACGAACACCGGGGAGCTGTTTTTT.

The genes are TRBV6-1 and TRBJ1-2; D not certain. The CDR3 runs 12 residues. V shed 11 bases and J shed 3 bases, with 13 bases lying between them. Germline lookup yields CDR1 MNHNS and CDR2 SASEGT. Here the CDR3 DNA reads TGTGCCGATGGGAACAGTCACTATGGCTACACCTTC. Protein product: CADGNSHYGYTF.

This clonotype was observed at least ten times. V and J are TRBV11-2 and TRBJ1-1; tentative D call: TRBD1 (6 bases). V gave up 3 bases and J gave up 3 bases, with 14 bases separating them. Germline CDR1 and CDR2: SGHAT and FQNNGV. This CDR3 has 15 amino acids. The CDR3 region has the DNA TGTGCCAGCAGCTTTTTGGAGGGGGGAGACACTGAAGCTTTCTTT. Its protein product is CASSFLEGGDTEAFF.

The sample holds a few counts of this clonotype. The rearrangement joins TRBV29-1 to TRBJ1-1; maybe TRBD1 (5 bases). Germline loops: CDR1 SQVTM, CDR2 ANQGSEA. This CDR3 is 12 amino acids long. Trimming shortened V by 7 bases and J by 10 bases, and 19 bases separated the two germline ends. DNA of the CDR3: TGCAGCGCCGAACGGCCAGGGTTCGGAGCTTTCTTT. This sequence encodes CSAERPGFGAFF.

Only a few counts were recorded for this clonotype. This rearrangement joins TRBV19 to TRBJ1-4, with TRBD1 as a possible D gene (5 bases). CDR3 size: 16 residues. Germline CDR1 reads LNHDA; CDR2 reads SQIVND (reference sequence). V lost 8 bases to trimming and J lost 0 bases, with 16 bases between them. Here the CDR3 reads CASEDRRYATNEKLFF. The CDR3 nucleotides read TGTGCCAGTGAAGACAGACGTTATGCAACTAATGAAAAACTGTTTTTT.

This clonotype was counted a few times. This chain links TRBV7-2 with TRBJ2-1, with TRBD1 as a possible D gene (5 bases). CDR1 is SGHTA, CDR2 FQGNSA, per germline. This CDR3 is 16 amino acids long. Deletions cut 5 bases from V and 4 bases from J, with 18 bases between. The CDR3 nucleotides read TGTGCCAGCAGCCCACAGTCTCCGACAGTATACAATGAGCAGTTCTTC. This gives the protein CASSPQSPTVYNEQFF.

This clonotype was seen at least ten times. This chain joins TRBV29-1 and TRBJ2-5, with TRBD1 as a possible D gene (6 bases). The V end lost 5 bases, the J end lost 4 bases, and 11 bases lay between the germline ends. Germline assignment: CDR1 SQVTM and CDR2 ANQGSEA. CDR3 length: 12 residues. For the CDR3, the DNA is TGCAGCGTTATCAGGGGTATAGAGACCCAGTACTTC. Protein: CSVIRGIETQYF. Combining the CDR3 with reference TRBV29-1 and TRBJ2-5 gives the whole variable domain SAVISQKPSRDICQRGTSLTIQCQVDSQVTMMFWYRQQPGQSLTLIATANQGSEATYESGFVIDKFPISRPNLTFSTLTVSNMSPEDSSIYLCSVIRGIETQYFGPGTRLLVL.

In this sample, this clonotype turned up a few times. The V and J genes are TRBV3-1 and TRBJ2-6; D possibly corresponds to TRBD1 (5 bases). V gave up 4 bases and J gave up 0 bases, with 13 bases separating them. The CDR3 is 17 amino acids. Germline V lookup: CDR1 LGHDT, CDR2 YNNKEL (reference sequence). The CDR3 nucleotides are TGTGCCAGCAGCCCTCGGACACCTACCTCTGGGGCCAACGTCCTGACTTTC. This encodes CASSPRTPTSGANVLTF. Full variable domain (rest looked up from reference TRBV3-1 and TRBJ2-6): DTAVSQTPKYLVTQMGNDKSIKCEQNLGHDTMYWYKQDSKKFLKIMFSYNNKELIINETVPNRFSPKSPDKAHLNLHINSLELGDSAVYFCASSPRTPTSGANVLTFGAGSRLTVL.

The rearrangement uses TRBV3-1 and TRBJ2-7; D unresolved. Looked up from germline, CDR1 is LGHDT and CDR2 is YNNKEL (reference sequence). Between the trimmed V and J ends, which lost 4 bases and 2 bases, there was a span of 18 bases. CDR3 size: 16 residues. The CDR3 loop is CASSRTPGEKPYEQYF. Here the CDR3 DNA reads TGTGCCAGCAGCCGAACCCCTGGGGAAAAACCCTACGAGCAGTACTTC.

This clonotype has a handful of counts. The V and J genes are TRBV20-1 and TRBJ2-1; 11 nucleotides align to TRBD2. V was pared by 1 base and J by 7 bases, with 15 bases of the junction left unmatched. The CDR3 has 18 amino acids. The germline CDR1 and CDR2 sequences are DFQATT and SNEGSKA (reference sequence). CDR3 protein: CSARVGVPLAGERNEQFF. The CDR3, as DNA: TGCAGTGCTAGAGTGGGGGTCCCACTAGCGGGAGAGAGAAATGAGCAGTTCTTC.

This clonotype has a count of ten or more. The junction does not match germline at one end; this may be a read error. This chain connects TRBV7-2 to TRBJ2-3; TRBD2 matches at 15 bases. There are 16 residues in the CDR3. CDR1 is SGHTA, CDR2 FQGNSA, per germline. CDR3 DNA sequence: TGTGCCAGCAGCTACGGGACTAGCGGGAGGAGCAGTTCAGTTCATTTT. Its protein product is CASSYGTSGRSSSVHF.

This chain joins TRBV7-2 and TRBJ2-7; 10 nucleotides line up with TRBD1. This CDR3 contains 15 residues. V trimming: 6 bases; J trimming: 5 bases; junction bases outside the gene matches: 10. CDR1 SGHTA and CDR2 FQGNSA come from the germline V gene. CDR3 DNA: TGTGCCAGCAGTTATACGACAGGGGGCGCGGACGAGCAGTACTTC. Its protein is CASSYTTGGADEQYF.

A few counts support this clonotype. The J gene is TRBJ1-2, the V gene TRBV6-2 or TRBV6-3; a weak D match, TRBD1 (5 bases). CDR3 length: 13 amino acids. The V end was cut by 8 bases, the J end by 2 bases, with 12 bases between. In germline, CDR1 is MNHEY, CDR2 SVGEGT. The CDR3 protein is CASHDRDNYGYTF. CDR3 DNA sequence: TGTGCCAGCCACGACCGGGACAACTATGGCTACACCTTC.

Ten or more counts support this clonotype. V usage is TRBV6-5 and J usage is TRBJ2-1; D might be TRBD1 (6 bases). Per the germline V gene, CDR1 is MNHEY and CDR2 is SVGAGI. V was trimmed by 5 bases and J by 5 bases, leaving 22 bases between them. The CDR3 is 17 amino acids. This chain's CDR3 is CASSPWTVANRDNEQFF. CDR3 DNA sequence: TGTGCCAGCAGTCCTTGGACAGTCGCCAACCGAGACAATGAGCAGTTCTTC.

In its sample, this clonotype was seen many times. This CDR3 is CAISGQGADGYTF. The CDR3 bases are TGTGCCATCAGTGGACAGGGGGCGGATGGCTACACCTTC. The chain has TRBV10-3 and TRBJ1-2; 10 bases line up with TRBD1. The CDR3 is 13 residues long. V was clipped by 4 bases and J by 6 bases; unmatched bases: 2. Germline V gives CDR1 ENHRY, CDR2 SYGVKD.

This clonotype was seen repeatedly, ten times or more. The CDR3 DNA sequence: TGTGCTAGTGCCAGGGTCGACCCACCGCGCGGCTACACCTTC. It is translated as CASARVDPPRGYTF. This chain links TRBV19 with TRBJ1-2; possible D gene TRBD1, 5 bases. CDR1 and CDR2 from the germline V gene are LNHDA and SQIVND (reference sequence). The CDR3 runs to 14 residues. Based on the CDR3 plus reference TRBV19 and TRBJ1-2, the full variable domain is DGGITQSPKYLFRKEGQNVTLSCEQNLNHDAMYWYRQDPGQGLRLIYYSQIVNDFQKGDIAEGYSVSREKKESFPLTVTSAQKNPTAFYLCASARVDPPRGYTFGSGTRLTVV.

The V call is TRBV12-3 or TRBV12-4, the J call TRBJ1-1; D ambiguous. This CDR3 comprises 13 residues. V lost 6 bases and J 1 base, leaving 9 bases between the germline ends. CDR3 nucleotide sequence: TGTGCCAGCAGAAGGTCAACGAACACTGAAGCTTTCTTT. Translated: CASRRSTNTEAFF.

The sample holds many counts of this clonotype. V is TRBV7-6 and J is TRBJ1-5; tentatively, D is TRBD1 (5 bases). This CDR3 has 16 amino acids. The germline V gene has CDR1 SGHVS and CDR2 FNYEAQ. Trimming cost V 1 base and J 2 bases, with 12 bases left between them. The CDR3 DNA reads as TGTGCCAGCAGCTTAGAGGGGCTTAAGCGCAATCAGCCCCAGCATTTT. Encoded protein: CASSLEGLKRNQPQHF.

The chain joins TRBV7-2 to TRBJ2-4; the D is unclear. V dropped 5 bases and J dropped 0 bases, with 11 bases sitting between them. CDR3 length: 15 residues. Germline V CDR1 and CDR2: SGHTA, FQGNSA. The DNA of the CDR3 is TGTGCCAGCAGCCCCCGGGCAGAAGCCAAAAACATTCAGTACTTC. Its translation is CASSPRAEAKNIQYF. The whole variable domain, filled in from reference TRBV7-2 and TRBJ2-4, reads GAGVSQSPSNKVTEKGKDVELRCDPISGHTALYWYRQSLGQGLEFLIYFQGNSAPDKSGLPSDRFSAERTGGSVSTLTIQRTQQEDSAVYLCASSPRAEAKNIQYFGAGTRLSVL.

This clonotype appeared many times. V is TRBV18 and J is TRBJ2-1; D is possibly TRBD2 (6 bases). CDR1 is KGHSH, CDR2 LQKENI, per germline. This CDR3 region has 15 residues. V dropped 3 bases and J dropped 8 bases, with 17 bases sitting between them. In DNA form, the CDR3 reads TGTGCCAGCTCACCTAGGGCGGGGAGTGAGGATGAGCAGTTCTTC. Its translation is CASSPRAGSEDEQFF.

This clonotype showed up just a few times. The rearrangement joins TRBV2 to TRBJ2-3, with 10 bases identical to TRBD2. The ends lost 0 bases at V and 0 bases at J; junction bases unmatched: 6. The CDR3 runs to 18 residues. Per germline, CDR1 SNHLY and CDR2 FYNNEI. The CDR3 spells CASSEARLAGASTDTQYF. In DNA form, the CDR3 reads TGTGCCAGCAGTGAAGCTCGCCTAGCGGGAGCTAGCACAGATACGCAGTATTTT.

This clonotype was detected many times. The chain links TRBV6-5 to TRBJ2-7; D gene uncertain. This CDR3 spans 13 amino acids. V was cut by 7 bases and J by 3 bases, with 13 bases left in between. Per the germline V gene, CDR1 is MNHEY and CDR2 is SVGAGI. The CDR3 loop is CASTSGPLYEQYF. The CDR3 nucleotides are TGTGCCAGCACCTCCGGACCCCTCTACGAGCAGTACTTC.

This clonotype appeared a few times. J is TRBJ2-7 and V is TRBV5-1; 8 bases are a match to TRBD1. J gave up 6 bases and V 4 bases, and 9 bases lay outside the gene matches. From germline, CDR1 is SGHRS and CDR2 YFSETQ. This CDR3 is 14 amino acids long. The chain's CDR3 is CASSPGTGRVEQYF. The CDR3 DNA sequence: TGCGCCAGCAGCCCCGGGACAGGACGGGTCGAGCAGTACTTC.